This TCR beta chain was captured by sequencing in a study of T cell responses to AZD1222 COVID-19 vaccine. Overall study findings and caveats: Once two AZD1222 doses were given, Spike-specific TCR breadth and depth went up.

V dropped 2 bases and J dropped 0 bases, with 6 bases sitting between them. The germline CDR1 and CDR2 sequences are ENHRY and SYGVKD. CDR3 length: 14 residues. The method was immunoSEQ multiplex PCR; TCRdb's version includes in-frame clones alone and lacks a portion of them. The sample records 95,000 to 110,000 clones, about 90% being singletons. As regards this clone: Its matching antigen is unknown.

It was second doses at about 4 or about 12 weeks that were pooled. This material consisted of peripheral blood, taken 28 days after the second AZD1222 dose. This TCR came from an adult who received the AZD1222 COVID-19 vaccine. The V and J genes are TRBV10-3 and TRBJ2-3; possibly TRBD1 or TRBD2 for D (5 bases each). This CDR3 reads CAISERDSTDTQYF. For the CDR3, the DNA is TGTGCCATCAGTGAGAGGGACAGCACAGATACGCAGTATTTT.